These 7 T cell receptor beta chains share one sample of origin, sequenced in a study of blood T cell repertoires in COVID-19. This table comes from immunoSEQ multiplex PCR, and its TCRdb copy is limited to in-frame clones, with some not included. This table holds more than 150,000 clones, about 85% found once. The specimen was peripheral blood. The receptors originated from a woman of 80 years or more with acute or convalescent COVID-19.

The chain carries TRBV3-1 (or the pseudogene TRBV3-2) and TRBJ1-4, with 8 bases fitting TRBD1. V lost 4 bases and J lost 8; bases outside the gene matches: 12. CDR3 size: 16 residues. Germline V gene data show CDR1 as LGHDT and CDR2 as YNNKEL (reference sequence). The CDR3 is CASSRQGARLKEKLFF. The CDR3 DNA sequence: TGTGCCAGCAGCCGTCAGGGGGCGAGGTTGAAGGAAAAACTGTTTTTT.

V is TRBV6-2 or TRBV6-3 and J is TRBJ1-5; D gene uncertain. Germline loops: CDR1 MNHEY, CDR2 SVGEGT. This CDR3 is 13 amino acids long. V dropped 5 bases and J dropped 7 bases, with 12 bases sitting between them. CDR3 sequence (DNA): TGTGCCAGCAGTCTGGGTGCGGGGCAGCCCCAGCATTTT. Translating gives CASSLGAGQPQHF.

J is TRBJ2-3 and V is TRBV5-6; possibly TRBD1 for D (6 bases). The CDR3 covers 13 residues. Trimming shortened V by 4 bases and J by 4 bases, and 10 bases separated the two germline ends. CDR1 is SGHDT and CDR2 is YYEEEE in the germline V gene. As DNA, the CDR3 is TGTGCCAGCAGCACGGCAGGGGCAGATACGCAGTATTTT. Residues: CASSTAGADTQYF.

The CDR3 loop reads CAGRLAGGIHEQFF. For the CDR3, the DNA is TGTGCCGGAAGACTAGCGGGAGGGATCCATGAGCAGTTCTTC. The chain couples TRBV5-4 to TRBJ2-1; 14 bases are shared with TRBD2. CDR3 length: 14 residues. The V segment lost 10 bases and the J segment 8 bases; nucleotides outside the gene matches: 8. CDR1 is SGHNT, CDR2 YYREEE, per germline (reference sequence).

This clone has a single count. The chain recombines TRBV3-1 (or the pseudogene TRBV3-2) with TRBJ2-3; a weak D match, TRBD2 (7 bases). V was clipped by 4 bases and J by 2 bases, with 22 bases between them. This CDR3 has 18 amino acids. Germline lookup yields CDR1 LGHDT and CDR2 YNNKEL (reference sequence). The DNA of the CDR3 is TGTGCCAGCAGCCCCGGAGCGCCGAGGGGGGGCCCCACAGATACGCAGTATTTT. Protein product: CASSPGAPRGGPTDTQYF.

This clone was detected a few times. CDR3 amino acids: CASSPGTEAFF. CDR3 in DNA: TGTGCCAGCAGCCCCGGGACAGAAGCTTTCTTT. The rearrangement links TRBV11-2 to TRBJ1-1; the D gene is possibly TRBD1 (6 bases). This CDR3 has 11 residues. Trimming stripped 5 bases from V and 8 bases from J, with 9 bases between. The germline V gene has CDR1 SGHAT and CDR2 FQNNGV.

The chain carries TRBV6-4 and TRBJ2-1, with 10 bases identical to TRBD2. The CDR3 sequence is 16 residues long. CDR1 and CDR2 (germline): MRHNA, SNTAGT. Losses at the gene ends were 8 bases for V and 10 bases for J; bases not matched to a gene: 17. This CDR3 is CASSDRASGRVREQFF. Here the CDR3 DNA reads TGTGCCAGCTCTGACCGGGCTAGCGGGAGAGTAAGAGAGCAGTTCTTC.